This T cell receptor beta chain was recovered during a study of blood T cells in healthy people across ages. This clonotype was counted between two and nine times. The antigen remains unidentified. Combining a sample-barcoded 5' primer with a J-beta primer mix, a second PCR ran for about 7 to 11 cycles. A tag from a template-switch adaptor with 12 random nucleotides marked each cDNA molecule. In TCRdb, the 5' RACE reads were re-called with MiXCR into one record per CDR3 protein. Among approximately 1.5 million distinct CDR3 sequences listed, roughly two fifths were seen once. Findings and limits, study-wide: A strong correlation was found between TCR beta diversity and the percentage of naive T cells.

Each donor was a healthy Caucasian individual from Russia, aged roughly 6 to 100. Every sample had a minimum of 7 million PBMCs isolated. The clonotype was recovered from a woman aged 18-29 years in good health. The specimen was blood.

For the CDR3, the DNA is TGCAGCGCCCCAGGGGCTAGCGGGACTAGCACAGATACGCAGTATTTT. Translation gives CSAPGASGTSTDTQYF. V and J are TRBV29-1 and TRBJ2-3; 9 bases fit TRBD2. Per the germline V gene, CDR1 is SQVTM and CDR2 is ANQGSEA. The CDR3 runs 16 residues. Germline trimming cut 7 bases from V and 0 bases from J; bases unmatched to any gene: 11.